Shown below are 2 T cell receptor beta chains from a single sample sequenced in a study of neurological immune-mediated disorders. MiXCR, run by TCRdb on the 5' RACE reads, gives a single entry per CDR3 protein. The sample has under 45,000 distinct CDR3 sequences; roughly 21% are singletons. Time point in this sample: technical triplicate 3. The sequenced sample was PBMCs. The receptors come from a man in his sixties with HTLV-1-associated myelopathy (HAM/TSP).

This clonotype was seen many times. This chain uses TRBV5-1 with TRBJ2-1; 8 nucleotides match TRBD2. V gave up 9 bases and J gave up 1 base; unmatched junction bases: 6. The CDR3 is made up of 14 amino acids. Germline V gene data show CDR1 as SGHRS and CDR2 as YFSETQ. The CDR3 reads CATRTSWSYNEQFF. The CDR3 region has the DNA TGCGCCACCCGGACTAGCTGGTCCTACAATGAGCAGTTCTTC.

This clonotype was picked up many times. The chain employs TRBV27 and TRBJ2-1; TRBD2 is a possible D gene (5 bases). Trimming stripped 5 bases from V and 3 bases from J, with 11 bases between. The CDR3 spans 14 residues. Per germline, CDR1 MNHEY and CDR2 SMNVEV (reference sequence). The CDR3 loop is CASSLGLDYNEQFF. CDR3 nucleotide sequence: TGTGCCAGCAGTCTCGGACTGGACTACAATGAGCAGTTCTTC.